This T cell receptor (beta chain) emerged from a study of Tregs in tolerant kidney transplant recipients (dated by TCRdb to about 2019). In the study overall: The study used TCRbeta sequencing to identify donor-specific regulatory T cells before combined kidney and bone marrow transplantation, then tracked those cells after transplant. Several methods of expanding Tregs specific for an allogeneic donor were compared by TCRbeta repertoire sequencing in a few healthy controls. Results and caveats for the whole study, not just this receptor: Biological reproducibility was not directly addressed, though technical replication error appeared minimal. The study was limited by small patient numbers, and the findings need validation in larger populations and under other immunosuppression protocols. The most biologically relevant and donor-specific TCRbeta repertoire appeared to be identified by expanding Tregs with activated donor B cells.

The CDR1 and CDR2 encoded by the germline V gene are MNHEY and SVGAGI. V lost 3 bases and J lost 4 bases, and the count of bases not matched to a germline gene is 8. The CDR3 runs 15 residues from the cysteine to the phenylalanine. Kept here is only the CDR3 DNA, which spans 45 bases and is read in frame from base 1. Genomic DNA was extracted from sorted cells with the QIAGEN DNeasy Blood and Tissue Kit for TCRbeta CDR3 sequencing. High-throughput TCRbeta CDR3 sequencing, which included PCR amplification with bias correction and internal controls, was done commercially through immunoSEQ. In the source study's methods: Unique productive TCRbeta sequences were defined by CDR3 nucleotide sequence where primers matched, and otherwise by CDR3 amino acid sequence together with Vbeta and Jbeta genes. To correct sorting error, sequences shared between sorted populations at a frequency ratio of 2:1 or less were removed; the rest were assigned to the higher population. A sequence was defined as donor-reactive if the sequence was expanded at least 5-fold in CFSE-low cells compared with unstimulated cells and had a frequency of at least 0.01% in CFSE-low cells. Repertoire divergence was quantified by Jensen-Shannon divergence calculated from the top 100 TCRbeta sequences ranked by frequency. For samples with multiple sequencing runs, sorting error was corrected in each run separately before the runs were combined. TCRdb's version of the immuneACCESS table is confined to in-frame rearrangements and falls short of the full clone set. An unresolved V gene accounts for under half of the shortfall where checked; the remainder is of unknown origin. V and J calls and clone size follow that table, whereas D and trimming were derived from the DNA. For this sample the table gives 120,000 or so clones, of which approximately 90% were detected only once. The top ten clones comprise approximately 0.54% of the sample.

A word on this clone: The antigen it recognizes is unknown. Base qualities are missing; no much larger clone stands one base away.

Thawed PBMCs were FACS-sorted into unstimulated Tregs (CD4+CD25+CD127-), CD4+ non-Tregs (CD4+CD25-), CD4 cells and CD8 cells. Healthy control blood came either as purchased buffy coats or from healthy volunteers. Healthy control blood was processed to PBMCs by Ficoll density gradient and cryopreserved, and patient PBMCs were collected before and after transplant. The receptor chain draws on TRBV6-5 and TRBJ2-5; 7 central bases correspond to TRBD1. The sequencing input was CD4+ T cells from blood. The TCR was taken from a human donor in good health. The DNA sequence reads TGTGCCAGCAGTTATTCGCCGACAGGGACAGAGACCCAGTACTTC. Its protein product is CASSYSPTGTETQYF.